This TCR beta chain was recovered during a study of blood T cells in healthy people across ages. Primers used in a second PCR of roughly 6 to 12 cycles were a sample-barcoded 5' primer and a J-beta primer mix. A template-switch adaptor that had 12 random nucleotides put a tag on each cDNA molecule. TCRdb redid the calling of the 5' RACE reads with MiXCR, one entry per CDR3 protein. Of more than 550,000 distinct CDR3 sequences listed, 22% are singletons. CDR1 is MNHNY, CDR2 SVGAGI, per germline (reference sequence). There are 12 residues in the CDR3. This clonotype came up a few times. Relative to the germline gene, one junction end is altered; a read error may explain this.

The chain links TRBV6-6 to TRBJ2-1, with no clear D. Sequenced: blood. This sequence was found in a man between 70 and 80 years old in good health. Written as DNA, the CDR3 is TGTGCCAGCAACGGATTCGCCGATGAGCAGCTCTTC. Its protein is CASNGFADEQLF.